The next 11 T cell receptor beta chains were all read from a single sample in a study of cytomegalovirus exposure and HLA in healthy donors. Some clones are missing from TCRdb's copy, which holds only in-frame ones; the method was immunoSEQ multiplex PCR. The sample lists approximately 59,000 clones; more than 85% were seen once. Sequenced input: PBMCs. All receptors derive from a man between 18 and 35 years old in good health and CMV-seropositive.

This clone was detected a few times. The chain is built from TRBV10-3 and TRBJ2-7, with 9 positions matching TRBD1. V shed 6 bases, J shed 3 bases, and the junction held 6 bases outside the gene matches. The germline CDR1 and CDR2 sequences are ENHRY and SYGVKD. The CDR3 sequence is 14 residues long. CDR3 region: CAISGTGSFYEQYF. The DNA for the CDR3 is TGTGCCATCAGCGGGACAGGGAGTTTCTACGAGCAGTACTTC.

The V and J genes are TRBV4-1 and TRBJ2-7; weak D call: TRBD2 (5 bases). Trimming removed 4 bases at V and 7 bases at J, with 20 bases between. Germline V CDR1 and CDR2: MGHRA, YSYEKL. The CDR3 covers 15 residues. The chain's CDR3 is CASSLTRGAYSEQYF. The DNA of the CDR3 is TGCGCCAGCAGCCTCACTCGGGGAGCCTATTCGGAGCAGTACTTC.

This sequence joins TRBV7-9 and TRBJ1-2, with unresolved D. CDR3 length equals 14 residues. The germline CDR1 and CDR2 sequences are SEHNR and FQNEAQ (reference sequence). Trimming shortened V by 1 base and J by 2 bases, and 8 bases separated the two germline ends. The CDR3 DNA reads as TGTGCCAGCAGCTTAGAAGCACAGAACTATGGCTACACCTTC. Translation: CASSLEAQNYGYTF.

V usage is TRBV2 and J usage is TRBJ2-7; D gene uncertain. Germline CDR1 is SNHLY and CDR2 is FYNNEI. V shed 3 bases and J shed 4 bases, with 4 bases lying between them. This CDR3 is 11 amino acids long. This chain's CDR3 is CASSDPYEQYF. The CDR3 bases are TGTGCCAGCAGTGATCCTTACGAGCAGTACTTC.

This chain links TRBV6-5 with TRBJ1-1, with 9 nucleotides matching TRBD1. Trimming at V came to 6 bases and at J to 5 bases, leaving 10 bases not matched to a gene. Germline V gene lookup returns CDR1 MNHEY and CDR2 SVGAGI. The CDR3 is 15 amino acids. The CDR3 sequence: CASRPTGGAGTEAFF. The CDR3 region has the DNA TGTGCCAGCAGACCCACAGGGGGCGCCGGAACTGAAGCTTTCTTT.

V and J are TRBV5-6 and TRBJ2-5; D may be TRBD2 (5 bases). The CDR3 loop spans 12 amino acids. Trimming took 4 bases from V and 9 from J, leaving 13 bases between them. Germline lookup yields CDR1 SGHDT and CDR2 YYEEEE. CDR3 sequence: CASSEGQVAQYF. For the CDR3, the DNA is TGTGCCAGCAGCGAGGGTCAAGTGGCCCAGTACTTC.

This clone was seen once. The CDR3 DNA follows: TGTGCCAGCAGCCATAGACAGGGAACAAATCAGCCCCAGCATTTT. Protein sequence: CASSHRQGTNQPQHF. The chain employs TRBV6-5 and TRBJ1-5; TRBD1 matches 7 bases. Germline CDR1 MNHEY, CDR2 SVGAGI. The length of the CDR3 is 15 residues. The trim removed 6 bases at V and 4 bases at J, leaving 9 bases unmatched.

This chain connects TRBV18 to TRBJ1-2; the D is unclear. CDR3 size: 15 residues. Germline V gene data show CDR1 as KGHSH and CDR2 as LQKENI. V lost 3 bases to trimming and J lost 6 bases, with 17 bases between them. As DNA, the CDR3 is TGTGCCAGCTCACCGCGGGCGGCTTCCGCGGATGGCTACACCTTC. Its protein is CASSPRAASADGYTF.

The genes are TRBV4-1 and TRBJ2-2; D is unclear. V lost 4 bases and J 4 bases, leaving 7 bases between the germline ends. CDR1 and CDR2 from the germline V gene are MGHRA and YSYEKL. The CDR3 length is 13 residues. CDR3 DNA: TGCGCCAGCAGCCTTACAAGCACCGGGGAGCTGTTTTTT. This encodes CASSLTSTGELFF.

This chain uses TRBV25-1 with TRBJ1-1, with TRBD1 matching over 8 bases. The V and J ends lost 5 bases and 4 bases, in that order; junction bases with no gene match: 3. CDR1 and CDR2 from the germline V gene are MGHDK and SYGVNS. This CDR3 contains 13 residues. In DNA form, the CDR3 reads TGTGCCAGCAGTTGGACAGGGCTCACTGAAGCTTTCTTT. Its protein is CASSWTGLTEAFF. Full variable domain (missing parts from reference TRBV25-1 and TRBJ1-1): EADIYQTPRYLVIGTGKKITLECSQTMGHDKMYWYQQDPGMELHLIHYSYGVNSTEKGDLSSESTVSRIRTEHFPLTLESARPSHTSQYLCASSWTGLTEAFFGQGTRLTVV.

For the CDR3, the DNA is TGTGCCAGCAGCTCCGGGACTAGCAGCCACGAGCAGTACTTC. It is translated as CASSSGTSSHEQYF. The chain is built from TRBV7-8 and TRBJ2-7; 9 nucleotides match TRBD2. The CDR3 length is 14 residues. The V gene's germline CDR1 is SGHVS and CDR2 FQNEAQ. Losses at the gene ends were 4 bases for V and 5 bases for J; bases not matched to a gene: 6.